This T cell receptor (beta chain) is from a study of T cell responses to AZD1222 COVID-19 vaccine. Study as a whole: Second-dose recipients at about 4 or about 12 weeks were treated as one pooled group.

Only one count was recorded for this clone. The antigen is unknown. Assay: immunoSEQ multiplex PCR; the TCRdb copy retains only in-frame clones and omits some. Altogether around 140,000 clones are present, roughly nine tenths being singletons, with the ten largest covering 2.5% to 3%. Whole-study results and caveats: Donor demographics were predominantly white British with a female majority; clonal diversity may be underestimated. Nearly half of the spike-specific TCRs reportedly recognize variant regions that carry no mutations. All repertoire sampling was performed exclusively after the peak T cell response.

V was cut by 1 base and J by 4 bases, with 13 bases left in between. The CDR3 is 15 residues long. Germline loops: CDR1 LGHNA, CDR2 YSLEER. This specimen consisted of peripheral blood, obtained on day 0 of AZD1222 vaccination. This TCR was recovered from an adult in good health. V gene TRBV4-3 combines with J gene TRBJ1-2, with D hard to call. The CDR3 bases are TGCGCCAGCAGCCAAGTTCGGGCGGCGGTCTATGGCTACACCTTC. This codes for CASSQVRAAVYGYTF.